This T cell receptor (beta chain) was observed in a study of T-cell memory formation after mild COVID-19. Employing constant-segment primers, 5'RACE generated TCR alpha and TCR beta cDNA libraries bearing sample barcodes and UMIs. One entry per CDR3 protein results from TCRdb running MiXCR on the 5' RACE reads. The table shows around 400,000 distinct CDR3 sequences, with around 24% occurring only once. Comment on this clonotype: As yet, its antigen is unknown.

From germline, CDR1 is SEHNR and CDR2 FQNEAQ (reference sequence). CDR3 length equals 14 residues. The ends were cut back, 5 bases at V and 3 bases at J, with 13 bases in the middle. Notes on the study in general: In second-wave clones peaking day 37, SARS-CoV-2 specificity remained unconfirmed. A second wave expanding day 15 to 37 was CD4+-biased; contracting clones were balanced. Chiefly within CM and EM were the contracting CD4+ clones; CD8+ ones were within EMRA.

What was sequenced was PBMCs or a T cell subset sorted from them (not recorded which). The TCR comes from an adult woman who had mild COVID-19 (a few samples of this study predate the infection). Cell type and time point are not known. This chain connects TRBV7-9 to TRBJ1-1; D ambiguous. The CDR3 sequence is CASSATRADTEAFF. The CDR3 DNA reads TGTGCCAGCAGCGCTACACGGGCCGACACTGAAGCTTTCTTT.